Sequencing of this T cell receptor beta chain was carried out in a study of somatic mutations in cytotoxic T cells in rheumatoid arthritis (dated by TCRdb to 2016 to 2017). Describing the broader study: Before any treatment started and right after they were diagnosed, patients gave peripheral blood samples (about 30 ml EDTA). Median age was essentially the same in the patient group and the control group. TCRB deep sequencing was performed for about 70 rheumatoid arthritis patients and some 19 healthy controls. Whether expanded CD8+ T-cell clones in untreated, newly diagnosed rheumatoid arthritis carry somatic mutations was the study question, and clonality was characterized with TCRB deep sequencing. A FACSAria II or Sony SH800 was used to flow-sort some V beta antibody-stained T-cell populations at nearly 100% purity, and TCRB sequencing was also done on sorted V beta1+ cells. Results the study describes overall, beyond this receptor: Healthy controls showed no age-related increase in CD8+ clonality, whereas patients did (Spearman r=0.49). The expanded CD8+ clones had unknown antigen targets, and not appearing in virus-specific databases did not rule out that they were virus-specific. The finding that TRBV07 was slightly underrepresented in patients was left unadjusted for multiple comparisons. The largest CD8+ clone made up more than 20% of CD8+ cells in 8 of 65 patients, and blood and synovial fluid shared several identical CD8+ TCRB sequences. Rheumatoid arthritis patients and age-matched healthy controls did not significantly differ in CD8+ T-cell clonality.

Of note for this clone: Which antigen it targets is not known. Base qualities are not recorded, but no much larger clone differs from it by a single base.

As encoded in the germline V gene, CDR1 is LGHNA while CDR2 is YSLEER. The CDR3 measures 16 amino acids from cysteine to phenylalanine. The sequence is cut down to CDR3 DNA, 48 bases in frame from base 1. V is trimmed back by 0 bases and J by 6 bases, and the junction contains 9 bases that no gene match accounts for. On an AutoMACS, CD4+ and CD8+ cells were isolated via positive magnetic bead selection, and their purity was verified by flow cytometry. After a first flow cytometry screen using a TCR V beta antibody panel, clonal expansions were characterized through TCRB deep sequencing of sorted CD8+ fractions. Ficoll-Paque PLUS density gradient separation was used to isolate peripheral blood mononuclear cells. DNA from CD4-enriched, CD8-enriched or PBMC samples was extracted using Nucleospin Tissue or Tissue XS kits and then quantified on a Qubit 2.0 fluorometer. TCRB CDR3 sequencing used the immunoSEQ assay on genomic DNA. For the original study's pipeline: Patient CD8+ clones larger than 1% were compared against published virus-specific TCRB sequences, and only a few matched. Analyses were restricted to productive TCRB rearrangements. Clonality was expressed as a Shannon entropy-based productive clonality index, with each clone defined by a unique TCRB CDR3 sequence. The template counts of each clone relative to the total templates per sample were used to calculate repertoire overlap between two samples. V-gene usage measured by flow cytometry correlated with TCRB sequencing V-gene usage, with a Spearman r of roughly 0.64. TCRdb holds this immuneACCESS table with in-frame rearrangements only. Some clones are missing; in checked studies, unresolved V genes explain under half, and the rest has no known cause. The DNA gave D and trimming, while V, J and clone size come from that table. A total of 1,200 to 1,500 clones appear in this sample, 87% of them only once. The ten largest make up roughly 40% of the sample.

What was sequenced was CD8+ T cells sorted from blood. This clonotype was sampled from a woman aged 65 to 85 with rheumatoid arthritis. This chain is built from TRBV4-3 and TRBJ2-7, and 9 junctional nucleotides match TRBD1. The CDR3: CASSQDRGTGSIEQYF. The DNA sequence is given as TGCGCCAGCAGCCAAGATAGGGGGACAGGGTCTATCGAGCAGTACTTC.